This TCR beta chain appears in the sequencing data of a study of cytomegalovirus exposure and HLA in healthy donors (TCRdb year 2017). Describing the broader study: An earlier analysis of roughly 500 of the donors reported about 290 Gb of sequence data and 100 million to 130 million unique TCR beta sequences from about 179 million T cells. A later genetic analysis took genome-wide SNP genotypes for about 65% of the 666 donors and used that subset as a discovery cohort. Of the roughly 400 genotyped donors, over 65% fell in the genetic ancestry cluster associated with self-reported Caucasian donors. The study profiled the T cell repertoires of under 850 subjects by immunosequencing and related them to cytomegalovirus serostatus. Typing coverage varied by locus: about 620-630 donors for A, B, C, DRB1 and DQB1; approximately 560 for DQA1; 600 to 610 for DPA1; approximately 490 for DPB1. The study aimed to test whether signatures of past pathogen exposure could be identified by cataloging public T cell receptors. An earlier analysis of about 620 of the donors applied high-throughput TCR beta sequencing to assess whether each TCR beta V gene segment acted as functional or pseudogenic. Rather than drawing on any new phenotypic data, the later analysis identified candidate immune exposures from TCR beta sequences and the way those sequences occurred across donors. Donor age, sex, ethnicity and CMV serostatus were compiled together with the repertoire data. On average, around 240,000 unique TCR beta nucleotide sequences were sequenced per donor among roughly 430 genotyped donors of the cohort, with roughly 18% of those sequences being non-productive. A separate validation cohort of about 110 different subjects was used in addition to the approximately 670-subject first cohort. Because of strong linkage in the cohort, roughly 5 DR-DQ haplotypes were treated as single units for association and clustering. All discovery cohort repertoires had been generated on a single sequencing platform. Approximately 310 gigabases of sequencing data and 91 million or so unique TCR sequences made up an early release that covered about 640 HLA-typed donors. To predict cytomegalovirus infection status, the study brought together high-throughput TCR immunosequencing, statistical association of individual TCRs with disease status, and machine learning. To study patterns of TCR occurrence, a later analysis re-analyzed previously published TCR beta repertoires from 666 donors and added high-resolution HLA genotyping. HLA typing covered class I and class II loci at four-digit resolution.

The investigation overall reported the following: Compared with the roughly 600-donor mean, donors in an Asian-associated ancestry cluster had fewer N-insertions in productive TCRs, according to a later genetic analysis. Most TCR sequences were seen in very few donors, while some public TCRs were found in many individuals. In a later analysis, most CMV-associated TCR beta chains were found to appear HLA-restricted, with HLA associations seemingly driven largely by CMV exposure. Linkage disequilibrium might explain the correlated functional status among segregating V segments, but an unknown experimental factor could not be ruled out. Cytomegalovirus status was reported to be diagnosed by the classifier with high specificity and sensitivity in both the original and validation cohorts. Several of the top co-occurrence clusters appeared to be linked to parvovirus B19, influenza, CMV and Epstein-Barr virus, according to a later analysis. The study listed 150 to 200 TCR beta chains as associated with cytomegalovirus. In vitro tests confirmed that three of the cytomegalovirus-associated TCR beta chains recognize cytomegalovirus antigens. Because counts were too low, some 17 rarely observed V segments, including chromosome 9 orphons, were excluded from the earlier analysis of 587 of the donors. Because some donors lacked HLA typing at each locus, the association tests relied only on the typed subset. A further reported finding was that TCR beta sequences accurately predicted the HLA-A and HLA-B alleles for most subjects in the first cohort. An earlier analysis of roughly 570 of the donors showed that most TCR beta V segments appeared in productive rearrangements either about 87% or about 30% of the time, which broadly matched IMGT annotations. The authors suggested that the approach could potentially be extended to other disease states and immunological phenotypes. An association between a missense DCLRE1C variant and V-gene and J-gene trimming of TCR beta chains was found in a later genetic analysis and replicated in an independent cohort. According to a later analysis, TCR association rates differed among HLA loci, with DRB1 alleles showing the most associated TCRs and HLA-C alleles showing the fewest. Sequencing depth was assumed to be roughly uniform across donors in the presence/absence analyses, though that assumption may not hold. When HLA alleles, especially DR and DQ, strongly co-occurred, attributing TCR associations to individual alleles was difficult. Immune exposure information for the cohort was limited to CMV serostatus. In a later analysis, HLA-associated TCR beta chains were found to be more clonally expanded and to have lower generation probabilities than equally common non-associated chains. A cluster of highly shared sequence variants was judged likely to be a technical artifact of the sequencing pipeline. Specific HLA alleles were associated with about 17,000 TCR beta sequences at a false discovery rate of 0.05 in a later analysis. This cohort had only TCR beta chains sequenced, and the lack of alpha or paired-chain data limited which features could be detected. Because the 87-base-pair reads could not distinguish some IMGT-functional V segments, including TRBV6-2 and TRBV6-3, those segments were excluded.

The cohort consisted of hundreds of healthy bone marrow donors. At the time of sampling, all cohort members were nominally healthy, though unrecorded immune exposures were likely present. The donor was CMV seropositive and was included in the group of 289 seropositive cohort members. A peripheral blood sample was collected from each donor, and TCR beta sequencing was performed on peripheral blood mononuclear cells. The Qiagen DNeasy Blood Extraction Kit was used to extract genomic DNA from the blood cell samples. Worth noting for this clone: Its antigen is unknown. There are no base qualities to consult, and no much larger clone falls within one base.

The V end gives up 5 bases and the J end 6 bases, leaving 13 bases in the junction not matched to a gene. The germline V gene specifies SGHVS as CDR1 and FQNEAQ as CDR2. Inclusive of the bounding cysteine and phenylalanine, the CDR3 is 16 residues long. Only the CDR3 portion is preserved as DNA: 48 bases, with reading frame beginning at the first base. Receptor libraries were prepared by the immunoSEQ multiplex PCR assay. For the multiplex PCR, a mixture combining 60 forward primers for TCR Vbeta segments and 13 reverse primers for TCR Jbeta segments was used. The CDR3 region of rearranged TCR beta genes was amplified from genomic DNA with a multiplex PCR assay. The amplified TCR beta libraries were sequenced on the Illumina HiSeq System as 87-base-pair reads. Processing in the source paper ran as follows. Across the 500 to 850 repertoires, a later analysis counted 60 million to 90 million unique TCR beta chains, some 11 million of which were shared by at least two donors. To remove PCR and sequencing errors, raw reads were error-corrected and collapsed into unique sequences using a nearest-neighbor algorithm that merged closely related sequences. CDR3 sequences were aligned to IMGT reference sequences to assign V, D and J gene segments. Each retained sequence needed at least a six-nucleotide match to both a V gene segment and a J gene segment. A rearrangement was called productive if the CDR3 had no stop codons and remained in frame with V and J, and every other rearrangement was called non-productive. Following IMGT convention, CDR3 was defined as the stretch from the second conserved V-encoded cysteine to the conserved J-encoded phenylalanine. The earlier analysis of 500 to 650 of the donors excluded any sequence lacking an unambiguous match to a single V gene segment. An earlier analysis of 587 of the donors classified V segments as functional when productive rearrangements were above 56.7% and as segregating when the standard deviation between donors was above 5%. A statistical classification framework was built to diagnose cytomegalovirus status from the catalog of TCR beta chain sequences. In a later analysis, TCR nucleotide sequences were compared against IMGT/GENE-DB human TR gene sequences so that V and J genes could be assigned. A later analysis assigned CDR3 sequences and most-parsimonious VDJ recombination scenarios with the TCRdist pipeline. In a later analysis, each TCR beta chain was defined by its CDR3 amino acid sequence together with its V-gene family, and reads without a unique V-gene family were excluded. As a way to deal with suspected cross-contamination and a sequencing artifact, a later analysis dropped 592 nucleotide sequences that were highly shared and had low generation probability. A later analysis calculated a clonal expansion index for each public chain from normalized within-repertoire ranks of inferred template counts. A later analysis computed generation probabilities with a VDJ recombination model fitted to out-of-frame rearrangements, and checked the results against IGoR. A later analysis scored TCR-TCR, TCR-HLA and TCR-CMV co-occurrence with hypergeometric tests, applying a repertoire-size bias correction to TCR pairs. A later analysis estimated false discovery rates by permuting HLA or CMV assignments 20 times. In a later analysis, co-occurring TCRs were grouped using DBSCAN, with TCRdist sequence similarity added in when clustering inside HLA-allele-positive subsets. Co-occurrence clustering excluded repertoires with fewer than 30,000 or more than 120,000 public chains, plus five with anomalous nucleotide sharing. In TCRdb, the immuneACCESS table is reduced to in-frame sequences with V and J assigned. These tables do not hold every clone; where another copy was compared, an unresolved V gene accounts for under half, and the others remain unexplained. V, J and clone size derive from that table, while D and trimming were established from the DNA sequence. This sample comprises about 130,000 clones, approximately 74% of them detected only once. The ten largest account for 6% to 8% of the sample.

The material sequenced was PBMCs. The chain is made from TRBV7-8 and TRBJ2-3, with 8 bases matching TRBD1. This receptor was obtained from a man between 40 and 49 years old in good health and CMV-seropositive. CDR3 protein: CASSLRDRSSRDTQYF. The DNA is TGTGCCAGCAGCCTAAGGGACAGGAGTTCCAGGGATACGCAGTATTTT.